This TCR beta chain was sequenced during a study of Graves' ophthalmopathy and Graves' hyperthyroidism. Hyperthyroidism showing no ophthalmopathy within 18 months of follow-up was stable. Study observations and caveats: Most clonotypes expanded in thyroid above 0.001 frequency were present in blood too.

The V and J ends lost 6 bases and 9 bases respectively, with 17 bases between them. This CDR3 contains 13 residues. Germline V gives CDR1 MDHEN, CDR2 SYDVKM. About this clonotype: Its specificity is not known.

TCR beta CDR3 regions were amplified from RNA transcripts. First-round RT-PCR relied on HTBI primers, and a second-round multiplex PCR came next. Each CDR3 protein gets one entry after TCRdb re-called the multiplex PCR reads with MiXCR. Among hundreds of thousands of distinct CDR3 sequences listed, about 24% were seen once. The clonotype originates from a woman under 30 with stable Graves' hyperthyroidism. Some clones in this sample may be carry-over from other donors' samples. Sequenced material: peripheral blood. The chain combines TRBV28 with TRBJ1-2; D perhaps matches TRBD1 (5 bases). CDR3 nucleotide sequence: TGTGCCAGCAGAACCGGGACGATGGCTAGCTACACCTTC. It encodes CASRTGTMASYTF.